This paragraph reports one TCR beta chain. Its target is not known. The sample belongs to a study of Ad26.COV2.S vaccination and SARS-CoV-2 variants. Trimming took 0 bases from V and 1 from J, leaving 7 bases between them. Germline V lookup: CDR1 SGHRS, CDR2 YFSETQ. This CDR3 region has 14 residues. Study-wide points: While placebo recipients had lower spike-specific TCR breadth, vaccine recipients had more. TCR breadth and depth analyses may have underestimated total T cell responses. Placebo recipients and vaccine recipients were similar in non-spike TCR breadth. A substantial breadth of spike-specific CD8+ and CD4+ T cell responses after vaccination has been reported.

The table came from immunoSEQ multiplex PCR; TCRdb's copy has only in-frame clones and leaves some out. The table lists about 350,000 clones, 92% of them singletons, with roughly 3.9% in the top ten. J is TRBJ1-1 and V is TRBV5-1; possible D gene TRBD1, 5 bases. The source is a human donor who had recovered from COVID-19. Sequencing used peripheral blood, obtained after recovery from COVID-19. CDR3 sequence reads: CASSLEGQNTEAFF. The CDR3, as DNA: TGCGCCAGCAGCTTGGAAGGACAGAACACTGAAGCTTTCTTT.